This is a list of T cell receptor beta chains from one sample in a study of shared clonotypes between healthy human individuals. TCRdb keeps only in-frame clones here, not all; method: immunoSEQ multiplex PCR. The table lists millions of clones, 85% to 95% of them singletons. Sequencing was done on a sample of naive CD4+ T cells sorted from blood. Source of these receptors: a man aged 18 to 35 in good health. CDR3s include the opening cysteine and the closing phenylalanine or tryptophan. The D gene is left open where the match is weak. Not all rows give a size; the values are once, few, many and, for expanded clones, a class.

CASRGRGIGETQYF	TRBJ2-5	14	-	TRBV5-5	-
CATSRDPQLSNQPQHF	TRBJ1-5	16	-	TRBV15	-
CASSLYFGGVNRYTF	TRBJ1-2	15	-	TRBV28	-
CSVSGSSKQYF	TRBJ2-7	11	-	TRBV20-1	-
CASSRTGGFGEQFF	TRBJ2-1	14	TRBD2	TRBV4-1	-
CASSLGSGGGNNEQFF	TRBJ2-1	16	TRBD2	TRBV7-6	-
CASSLYRRGGRADTQYF	TRBJ2-3	17	-	TRBV11-2	-
CASSLGTGFAGELFF	TRBJ2-2	15	TRBD1	TRBV7-7	once
CASSQGQGGYTF	TRBJ1-2	12	TRBD1	TRBV13	-
CASSLRGLDQRDTQYF	TRBJ2-3	16	-	TRBV9	once
CSVWTRLTTEAFF	TRBJ1-1	13	-	TRBV29-1	few
CASSPTGPLTNYGYTF	TRBJ1-2	16	-	TRBV28	-
CASSLTEGTEAFF	TRBJ1-1	13	-	TRBV6-5	once
CASRTGGGPKETQYF	TRBJ2-5	15	TRBD1	TRBV2	-
CASSSGRGYGQETQYF	TRBJ2-5	16	-	TRBV19	once
CASSFSDTQYF	TRBJ2-3	11	-	TRBV7-9	-
CASSEQGYGYTF	TRBJ1-2	12	-	TRBV2	-
CASSGRAGVGYEQYF	TRBJ2-7	15	TRBD2	TRBV4-1	-